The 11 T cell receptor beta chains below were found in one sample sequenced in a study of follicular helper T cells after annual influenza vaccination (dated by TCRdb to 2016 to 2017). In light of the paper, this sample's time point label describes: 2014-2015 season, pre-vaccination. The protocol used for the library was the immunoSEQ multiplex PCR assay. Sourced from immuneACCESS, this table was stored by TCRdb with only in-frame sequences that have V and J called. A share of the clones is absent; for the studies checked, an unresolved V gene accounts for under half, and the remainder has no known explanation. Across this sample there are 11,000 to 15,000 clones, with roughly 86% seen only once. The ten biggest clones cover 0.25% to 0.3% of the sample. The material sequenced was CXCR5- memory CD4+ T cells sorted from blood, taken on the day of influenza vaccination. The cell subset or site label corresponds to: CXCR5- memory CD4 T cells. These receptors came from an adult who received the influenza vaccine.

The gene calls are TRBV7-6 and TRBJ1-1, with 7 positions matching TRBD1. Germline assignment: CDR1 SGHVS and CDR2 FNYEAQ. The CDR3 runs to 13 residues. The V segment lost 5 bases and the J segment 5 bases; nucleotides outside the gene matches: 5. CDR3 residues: CASSADRDTEAFF. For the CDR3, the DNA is TGTGCCAGCAGCGCTGACAGGGATACTGAAGCTTTCTTT.

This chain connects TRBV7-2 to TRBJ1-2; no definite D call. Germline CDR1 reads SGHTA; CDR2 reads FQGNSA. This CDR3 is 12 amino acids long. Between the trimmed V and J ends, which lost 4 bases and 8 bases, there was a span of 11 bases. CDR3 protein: CASSSLGIGYTF. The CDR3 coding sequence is TGTGCCAGCAGCTCCCTCGGGATCGGCTACACCTTC. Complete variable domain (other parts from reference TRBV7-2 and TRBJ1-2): GAGVSQSPSNKVTEKGKDVELRCDPISGHTALYWYRQSLGQGLEFLIYFQGNSAPDKSGLPSDRFSAERTGGSVSTLTIQRTQQEDSAVYLCASSSLGIGYTFGSGTRLTVV.

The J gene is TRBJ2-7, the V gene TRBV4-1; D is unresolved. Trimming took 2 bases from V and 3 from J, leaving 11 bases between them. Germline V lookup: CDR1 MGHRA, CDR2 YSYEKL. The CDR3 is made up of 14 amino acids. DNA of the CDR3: TGCGCCAGCAGCCAAAGGTCCAGTCGCTACGAGCAGTACTTC. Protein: CASSQRSSRYEQYF.

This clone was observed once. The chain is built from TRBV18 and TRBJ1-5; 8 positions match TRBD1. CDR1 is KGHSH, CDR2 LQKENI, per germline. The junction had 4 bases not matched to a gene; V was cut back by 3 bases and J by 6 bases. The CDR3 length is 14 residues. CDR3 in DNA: TGTGCCAGCTCACCCCAGGGGGCAGGTCAGCCCCAGCATTTT. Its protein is CASSPQGAGQPQHF.

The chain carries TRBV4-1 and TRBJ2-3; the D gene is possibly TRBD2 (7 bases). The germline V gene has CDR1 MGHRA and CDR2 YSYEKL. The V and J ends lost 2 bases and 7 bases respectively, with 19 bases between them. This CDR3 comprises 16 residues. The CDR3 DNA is TGCGCCAGCAGCCAACGGACTAGTTGGGGGGCCAATACGCAGTATTTT. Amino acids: CASSQRTSWGANTQYF.

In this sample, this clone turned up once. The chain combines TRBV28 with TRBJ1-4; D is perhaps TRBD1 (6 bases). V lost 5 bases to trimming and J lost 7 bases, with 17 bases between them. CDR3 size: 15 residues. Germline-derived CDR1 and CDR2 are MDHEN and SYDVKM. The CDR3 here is CASSERGAGGEKLFF. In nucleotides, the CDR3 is TGTGCCAGCAGTGAACGGGGGGCCGGCGGTGAAAAACTGTTTTTT.

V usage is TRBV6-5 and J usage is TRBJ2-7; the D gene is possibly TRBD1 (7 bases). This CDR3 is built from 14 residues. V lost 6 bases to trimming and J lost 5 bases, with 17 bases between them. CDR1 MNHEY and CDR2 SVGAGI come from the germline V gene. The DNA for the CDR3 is TGTGCCAGCAGCTACAGGGGACTCGAGGACGAGCAGTACTTC. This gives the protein CASSYRGLEDEQYF.

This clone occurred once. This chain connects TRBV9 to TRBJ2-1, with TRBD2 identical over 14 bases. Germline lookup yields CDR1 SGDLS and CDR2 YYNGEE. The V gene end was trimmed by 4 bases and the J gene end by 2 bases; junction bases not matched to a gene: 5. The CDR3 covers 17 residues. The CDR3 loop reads CASSRLAGGPAYNEQFF. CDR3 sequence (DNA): TGTGCCAGCAGCCGACTAGCGGGGGGGCCCGCCTACAATGAGCAGTTCTTC.

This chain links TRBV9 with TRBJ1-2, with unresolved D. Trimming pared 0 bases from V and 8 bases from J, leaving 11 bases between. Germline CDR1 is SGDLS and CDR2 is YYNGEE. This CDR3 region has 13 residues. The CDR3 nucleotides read TGTGCCAGCAGCGTAGGTGGTTTGGCCGGCTACACCTTC. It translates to CASSVGGLAGYTF.

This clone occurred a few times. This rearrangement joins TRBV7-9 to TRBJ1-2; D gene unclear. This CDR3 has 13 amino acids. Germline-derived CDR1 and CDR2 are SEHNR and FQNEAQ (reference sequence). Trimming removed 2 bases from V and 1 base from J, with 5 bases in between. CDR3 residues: CASSLKNNYGYTF. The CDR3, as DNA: TGTGCCAGCAGCTTAAAGAATAACTATGGCTACACCTTC. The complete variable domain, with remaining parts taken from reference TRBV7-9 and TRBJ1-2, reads DTGVSQNPRHKITKRGQNVTFRCDPISEHNRLYWYRQTLGQGPEFLTYFQNEAQLEKSRLLSDRFSAERPKGSFSTLEIQRTEQGDSAMYLCASSLKNNYGYTFGSGTRLTVV.

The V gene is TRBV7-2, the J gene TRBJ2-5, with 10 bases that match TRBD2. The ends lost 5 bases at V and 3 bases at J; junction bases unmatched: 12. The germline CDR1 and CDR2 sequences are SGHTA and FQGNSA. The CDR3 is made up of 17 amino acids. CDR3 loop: CASSPVKWSGGEETQYF. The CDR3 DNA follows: TGTGCCAGCAGCCCAGTGAAATGGAGCGGGGGGGAAGAGACCCAGTACTTC.